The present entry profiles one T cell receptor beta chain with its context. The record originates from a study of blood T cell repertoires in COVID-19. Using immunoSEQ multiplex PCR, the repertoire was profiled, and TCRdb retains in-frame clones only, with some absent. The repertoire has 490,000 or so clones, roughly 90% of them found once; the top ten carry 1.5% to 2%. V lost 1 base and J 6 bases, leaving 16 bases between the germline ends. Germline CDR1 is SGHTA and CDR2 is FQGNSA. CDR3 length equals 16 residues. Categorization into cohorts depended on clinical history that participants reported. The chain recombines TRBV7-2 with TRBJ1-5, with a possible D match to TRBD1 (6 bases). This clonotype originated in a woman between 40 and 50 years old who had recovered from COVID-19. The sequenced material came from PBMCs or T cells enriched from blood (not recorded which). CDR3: CASSLEGRGHSQPQHF. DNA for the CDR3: TGTGCCAGCAGCTTAGAGGGCAGGGGACACAGTCAGCCCCAGCATTTT.